This passage covers 12 T cell receptor beta chains from one sample sequenced in a study of blood T cells in healthy people across ages. A sample-barcoded 5' primer and a J-beta primer mix were used in a second PCR of roughly 7 to 11 cycles. MiXCR was run by TCRdb on the 5' RACE reads, yielding one entry per CDR3 protein. The repertoire has about 590,000 distinct CDR3 sequences, about 30% of them found once; the top ten carry approximately 14%. The sample was blood. These receptors were collected from a woman aged 80 or over in good health.

The CDR3 loop is CASGLGTAGNQPQHF. DNA for the CDR3: TGTGCTAGTGGTTTGGGGACAGCGGGCAATCAGCCCCAGCATTTT. This chain links TRBV12-5 with TRBJ1-5; possible D gene TRBD1, 6 bases. V was cut by 1 base and J by 2 bases, with 9 bases left in between. In germline, CDR1 is LGHNT, CDR2 FRNRAP. The CDR3 covers 15 residues.

In its sample, this clonotype was seen many times. The chain uses TRBV5-5 and TRBJ1-6; possibly TRBD1 for D (5 bases). CDR1 and CDR2 (germline): SGHKS, YYEKEE (reference sequence). This CDR3 is 14 amino acids long. V was cut by 0 bases and J by 5 bases, with 6 bases left in between. In DNA, the CDR3 is TGTGCCAGCAGCTTGGCAGGGAATAATTCACCCCTCCACTTT. This codes for CASSLAGNNSPLHF.

This clonotype was picked up many times. The genes are TRBV24-1 and TRBJ2-5; perhaps TRBD2 as D (6 bases). CDR3 size: 16 residues. Germline V gives CDR1 KGHDR, CDR2 SFDVKD. The V end lost 3 bases, the J end lost 5 bases, and 18 bases lay between the germline ends. CDR3 amino acids: CATSDQGLPRGETQYF. For the CDR3, the DNA is TGTGCCACCAGTGATCAGGGACTCCCCCGGGGGGAGACCCAGTACTTC.

At least ten counts were recorded for this clonotype. The V and J genes are TRBV4-3 and TRBJ1-2; 7 bases align to TRBD1. CDR3 length: 16 amino acids. The V gene end was trimmed by 1 base and the J gene end by 1 base; junction bases not matched to a gene: 6. The germline V gene encodes CDR1 LGHNA and CDR2 YSLEER. CDR3 sequence: CASSQGGTANNYGYTF. In DNA, the CDR3 is TGCGCCAGCAGCCAAGGCGGGACAGCTAATAACTATGGCTACACCTTC.

CDR3 in DNA: TGTGCCAGCAGTTTACTAGCGGGGTACGATACGCAGTATTTT. Its protein product is CASSLLAGYDTQYF. V and J are TRBV6-5 and TRBJ2-3; 10 bases line up with TRBD2. CDR1 MNHEY and CDR2 SVGAGI come from the germline V gene. The CDR3 sequence is 14 residues long. Trimming cost V 4 bases and J 6 bases; bases outside gene matches: 4.

The V gene is TRBV20-1, the J gene TRBJ2-3; possible D gene TRBD2, 5 bases. This CDR3 is built from 17 residues. The germline V and J ends were trimmed by 0 bases and 2 bases, with 18 bases remaining between them. Germline lookup yields CDR1 DFQATT and CDR2 SNEGSKA (reference sequence). As DNA, the CDR3 is TGCAGTGCTAGAGACCCTCTGGGAGCGGCCCTCACAGATACGCAGTATTTT. Amino acid sequence: CSARDPLGAALTDTQYF.

This clonotype appeared many times. The chain has TRBV5-1 and TRBJ2-2, with 7 bases that match TRBD2. V trimming: 1 base; J trimming: 5 bases; junction bases outside the gene matches: 11. Germline V lookup: CDR1 SGHRS, CDR2 YFSETQ. The CDR3 runs 17 residues. CDR3 sequence (DNA): TGCGCCAGCAGCTTGTTGTACGGCAGGGAGGGAACCGGGGAGCTGTTTTTT. Amino acids: CASSLLYGREGTGELFF. Filled out from reference TRBV5-1 and TRBJ2-2, the complete variable domain reads KAGVTQTPRYLIKTRGQQVTLSCSPISGHRSVSWYQQTPGQGLQFLFEYFSETQRNKGNFPGRFSGRQFSNSRSEMNVSTLELGDSALYLCASSLLYGREGTGELFFGEGSRLTVL.

This clonotype has just a few counts. The chain couples TRBV5-1 to TRBJ1-1; 8 nucleotides match TRBD1. V lost 3 bases to trimming and J lost 5 bases; unmatched junction nucleotides: 6. The CDR3 runs 14 residues. In germline, CDR1 is SGHRS, CDR2 YFSETQ. This CDR3 is CASSSDRDRTEAFF. The CDR3 nucleotides are TGCGCCAGCAGCTCGGATCGGGACAGGACTGAAGCTTTCTTT.

This clonotype was counted at least ten times. The rearrangement joins TRBV9 to TRBJ1-4, with 7 bases fitting TRBD1. Germline V gene sequence: CDR1 SGDLS, CDR2 YYNGEE. The CDR3 has 15 residues. V lost 4 bases, J lost 4 bases, and 7 bases stayed unmatched. This chain's CDR3 is CASSRRGQVNEKLFF. CDR3 nucleotides: TGTGCCAGCAGCCGCCGAGGACAGGTTAATGAAAAACTGTTTTTT.

The gene calls are TRBV3-1 and TRBJ1-1; D is possibly TRBD1 (6 bases). Germline V gene sequence: CDR1 LGHDT, CDR2 YNNKEL (reference sequence). V was trimmed by 0 bases and J by 0 bases, leaving 17 bases between them. The CDR3 covers 18 residues. CDR3 residues: CASSQEPRPDRLNTEAFF. The CDR3 DNA reads as TGTGCCAGCAGCCAAGAGCCCCGACCGGACAGATTGAACACTGAAGCTTTCTTT.

The rearrangement links TRBV20-1 to TRBJ2-3; TRBD1 matches at 8 bases. Germline V gene lookup returns CDR1 DFQATT and CDR2 SNEGSKA (reference sequence). This CDR3 is built from 16 residues. J gave up 4 bases and V 0 bases, and 9 bases lay outside the gene matches. The CDR3: CSARDLGRGRPDTQYF. CDR3 nucleotides: TGCAGTGCTAGAGATCTAGGCAGGGGGCGACCAGATACGCAGTATTTT.

The V gene is TRBV12-3 or TRBV12-4, the J gene TRBJ1-1; TRBD1 might be the D (5 bases). This CDR3 contains 14 residues. V lost 3 bases and J lost 5, with 13 bases in between. DNA of the CDR3: TGTGCCAGCAGTTTTACGGAGGGGAAGACTGAAGCTTTCTTT. Translated: CASSFTEGKTEAFF.